This T cell receptor (beta chain) was identified in a study of identical twins. General study results and limits: Twins shared beta out-of-frame sequences in excess, but this excess was weaker. There were fewer insertions in abundant cord blood beta clonotypes, but memory repertoires showed no such pattern.

TCRdb reprocessed the 5' RACE reads with MiXCR, giving one entry per CDR3 protein. The sample lists fewer than 650,000 distinct CDR3 sequences, around 9.6% occurring once. A remark on this clonotype: Its antigen is unidentified.

CDR1 and CDR2 from the germline V gene are SGHVS and FNYEAQ. The junction had 3 bases not matched to a gene; V was cut back by 2 bases and J by 2 bases. This CDR3 spans 15 amino acids. The same specimen was also included in a second study, on yellow fever vaccine responses in identical twins.

Sequenced input: PBMCs. V is TRBV7-6 and J is TRBJ2-3; 8 bases line up with TRBD2. The TCR comes from a woman aged 18-30 years in good health. Here the CDR3 reads CASSLRRGDTDTQYF. The DNA of the CDR3 is TGTGCCAGCAGCTTACGGCGGGGGGACACAGATACGCAGTATTTT.